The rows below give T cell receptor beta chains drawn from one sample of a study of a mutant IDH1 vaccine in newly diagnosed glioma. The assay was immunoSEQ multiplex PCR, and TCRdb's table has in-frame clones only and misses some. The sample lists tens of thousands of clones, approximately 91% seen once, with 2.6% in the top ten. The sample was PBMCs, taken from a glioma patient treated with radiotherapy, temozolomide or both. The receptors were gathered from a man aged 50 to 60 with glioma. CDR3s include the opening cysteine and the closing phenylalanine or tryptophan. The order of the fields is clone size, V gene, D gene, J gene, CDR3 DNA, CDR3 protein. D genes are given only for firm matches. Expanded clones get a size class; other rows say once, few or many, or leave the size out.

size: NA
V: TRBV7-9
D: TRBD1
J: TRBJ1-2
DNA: TGTGCCAGCAGCTTAGAGGACAGGATTTCTGGCTACACCTTC
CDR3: CASSLEDRISGYTF

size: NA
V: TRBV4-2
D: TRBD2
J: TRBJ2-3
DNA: TGTGCCAGCAGCCAAGCCAGGGCCGGGGGGACGCAGTATTTT
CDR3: CASSQARAGGTQYF

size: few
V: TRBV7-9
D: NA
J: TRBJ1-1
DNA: TGTGCCAGCAGGGTAGGGGAGGGGCGGAACACTGAAGCTTTCTTT
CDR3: CASRVGEGRNTEAFF

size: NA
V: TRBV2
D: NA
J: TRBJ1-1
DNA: TGTGCCAGCAGTGGAGAAGTCGTCGGGGCTGAAGCTTTCTTT
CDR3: CASSGEVVGAEAFF

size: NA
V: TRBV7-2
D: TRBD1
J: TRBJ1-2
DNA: TGTGCCAGCAGCTTAGCCAGGGGGCGAGGCTACACCTTC
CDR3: CASSLARGRGYTF

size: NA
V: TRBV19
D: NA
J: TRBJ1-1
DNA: TGTGCCAGTAGTATTCTGGTCCGGTCGATGAACACTGAAGCTTTCTTT
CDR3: CASSILVRSMNTEAFF

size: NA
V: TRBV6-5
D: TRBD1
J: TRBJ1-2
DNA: TGTGCCAGCAGTTCCTTCTATGACAGGGATCACTATGGCTACACCTTC
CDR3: CASSSFYDRDHYGYTF

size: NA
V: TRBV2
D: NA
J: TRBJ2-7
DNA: TGTGCCAGCACCGTCAGCGGAGGACTTTCCTACGAGCAGTACTTC
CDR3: CASTVSGGLSYEQYF

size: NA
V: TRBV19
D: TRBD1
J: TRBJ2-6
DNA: TGTGCCAGCCAACGAGGGGGCCAGGCCAACGTCCTGACTTTC
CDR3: CASQRGGQANVLTF

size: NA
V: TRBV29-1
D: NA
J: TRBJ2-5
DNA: TGCAGCGTTGACGGGCCGAAGCCGGGGGAGACCCAGTACTTC
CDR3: CSVDGPKPGETQYF

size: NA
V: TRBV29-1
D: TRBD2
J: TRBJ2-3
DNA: TGCAGCGTGGCGGTGGGTAGCGGGAGGCCCACTAGCACAGATACGCAGTATTTT
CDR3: CSVAVGSGRPTSTDTQYF

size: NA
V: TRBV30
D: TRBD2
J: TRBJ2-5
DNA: TGTGCCTGGAGTGGGGGGAAGAGTAGCGGGAGGCGGGGGACCCAGTACTTC
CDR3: CAWSGGKSSGRRGTQYF

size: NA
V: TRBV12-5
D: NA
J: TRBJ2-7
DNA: TGTGCTAGTGGGCCGGAAGGGTCCTACGAGCAGTACTTC
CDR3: CASGPEGSYEQYF

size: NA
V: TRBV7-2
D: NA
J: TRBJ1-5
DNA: TGTGCCAGCAGTAACACAGGGAGTGACCAGCCCCAGCATTTT
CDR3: CASSNTGSDQPQHF

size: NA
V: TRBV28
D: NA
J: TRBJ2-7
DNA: TGTGCCAGCAGTCCCCAGCGGAGAGGGTCCTACGAGCAGTACTTC
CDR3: CASSPQRRGSYEQYF

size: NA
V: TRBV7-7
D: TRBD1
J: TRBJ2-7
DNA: TGTGCTAGCACCGGGGACAGGATGACGATCGAGCAGTACTTC
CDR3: CASTGDRMTIEQYF

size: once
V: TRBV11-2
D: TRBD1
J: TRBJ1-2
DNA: TGTGCCAGCAGCTTGGGTCTGGGACAGGAGTTCTATGGCTACACCTTC
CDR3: CASSLGLGQEFYGYTF

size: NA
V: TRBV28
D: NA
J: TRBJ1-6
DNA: TGTGCCAGCAGTTTAGACGAGAGGGGTAATTCACCCCTCCACTTT
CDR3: CASSLDERGNSPLHF

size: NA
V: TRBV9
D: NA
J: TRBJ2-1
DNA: TGTGCCAGCAGCGGAGGCGGGGGCCACTCCTACAATGAGCAGTTCTTC
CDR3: CASSGGGGHSYNEQFF

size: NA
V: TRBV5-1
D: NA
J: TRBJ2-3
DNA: TGCGCCAGCAGCTTCACAGATACGCAGTATTTT
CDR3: CASSFTDTQYF

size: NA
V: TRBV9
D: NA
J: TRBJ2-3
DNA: TGTGCCAGCAGCGTAGCTCGGGGATCCGATACGCAGTATTTT
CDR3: CASSVARGSDTQYF

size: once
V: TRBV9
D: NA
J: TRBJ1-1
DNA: TGTGCCAGCAGCGTAGCTCCGGTGAACACTGAAGCTTTCTTT
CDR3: CASSVAPVNTEAFF

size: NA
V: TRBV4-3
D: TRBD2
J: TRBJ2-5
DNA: TGCGCCAGCAGCCAAGAGGCCCCAACGACTAGCGGGGGGCCGCAGGAGACCCAGTACTTC
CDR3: CASSQEAPTTSGGPQETQYF

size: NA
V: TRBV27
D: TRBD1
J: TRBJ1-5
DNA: TGTGCCAGCAGTTCCCGGACAGGGTTGGCGAATCAGCCCCAGCATTTT
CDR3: CASSSRTGLANQPQHF

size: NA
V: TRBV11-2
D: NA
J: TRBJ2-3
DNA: TGTGCCAGCAGCTTAGAAAGAGGGGTGTGGACGGGGGAAAACACAGATACGCAGTATTTT
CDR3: CASSLERGVWTGENTDTQYF

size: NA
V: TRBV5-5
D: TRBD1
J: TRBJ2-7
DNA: TGTGCCAGCAGCTTTGGGACAGGCAACGAGCAGTACTTC
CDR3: CASSFGTGNEQYF

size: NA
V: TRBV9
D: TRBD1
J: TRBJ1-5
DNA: TGTGCCAGCAGCCCGAAGACAGGGGATCAGCCCCAGCATTTT
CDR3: CASSPKTGDQPQHF

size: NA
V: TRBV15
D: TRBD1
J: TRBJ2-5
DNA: TGTGCCACCAGCAGAGGGTCACAGGGGCAGCGATACCACGAGACCCAGTACTTC
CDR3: CATSRGSQGQRYHETQYF

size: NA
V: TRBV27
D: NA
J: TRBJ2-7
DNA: TGTGCCAGCAGTCAGGAGGGCCGGTCCTACGAGCAGTACTTC
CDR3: CASSQEGRSYEQYF

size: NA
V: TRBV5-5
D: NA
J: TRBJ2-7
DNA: TGTGCCAGCAGCGGAACAGGGACCCATAGGGAGCAGTACTTC
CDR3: CASSGTGTHREQYF

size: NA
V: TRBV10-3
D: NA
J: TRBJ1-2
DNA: TGTGCCATCAGTGACCTGACAGCGAACTATGGCTACACCTTC
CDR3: CAISDLTANYGYTF

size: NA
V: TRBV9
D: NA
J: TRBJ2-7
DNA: TGTGCCAGCAGCCCAGGGGGGGTGGACGAGCAGTACTTC
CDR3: CASSPGGVDEQYF

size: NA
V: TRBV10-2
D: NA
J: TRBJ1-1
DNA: TGCGCCAGCCGTGAGAGGGGCCCGGATGAAGCTTTCTTT
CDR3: CASRERGPDEAFF

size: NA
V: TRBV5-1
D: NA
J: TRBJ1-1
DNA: TGCGCCAGCAGCCCCAGGCCGGGGGGAGGCACTGAAGCTTTCTTT
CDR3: CASSPRPGGGTEAFF

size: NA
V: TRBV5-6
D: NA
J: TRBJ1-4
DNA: TGTGCCAGCAGCTCAGTTCGGCGGAGGACTAATGAAAAACTGTTTTTT
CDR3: CASSSVRRRTNEKLFF

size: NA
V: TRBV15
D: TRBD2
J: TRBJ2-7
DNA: TGTGCCACCAGCAGAGATTGGGGGGGTATGTACGAGCAGTACTTC
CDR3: CATSRDWGGMYEQYF

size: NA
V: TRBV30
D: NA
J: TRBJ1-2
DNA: TGTGCCTGGAATAGGAGAAACTATGGCTACACCTTC
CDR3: CAWNRRNYGYTF

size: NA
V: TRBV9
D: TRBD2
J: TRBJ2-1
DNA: TGTGCCAGCAGCGTAGTGGCTAGCGGGAGTAATGAGCAGTTCTTC
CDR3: CASSVVASGSNEQFF

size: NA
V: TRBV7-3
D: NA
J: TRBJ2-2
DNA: TGTGCCAGCAGCCCAATGGCGCCAGGGGTCGCCGGGGAGCTGTTTTTT
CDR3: CASSPMAPGVAGELFF

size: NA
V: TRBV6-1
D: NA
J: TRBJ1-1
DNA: TGTGCCAGCAGTGAAGTTAGGGGATTCGCTGAAGCTTTCTTT
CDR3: CASSEVRGFAEAFF

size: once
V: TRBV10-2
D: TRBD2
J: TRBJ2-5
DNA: TGCGCCAGCAGTGGACTAGCGGAAGTTTCGGAGGAGACCCAGTACTTC
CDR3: CASSGLAEVSEETQYF

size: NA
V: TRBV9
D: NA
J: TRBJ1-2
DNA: TGTGCCAGCAGCGGAGGGGTGGGCTATGGCTACACCTTC
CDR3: CASSGGVGYGYTF

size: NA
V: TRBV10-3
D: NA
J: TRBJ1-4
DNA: TGTGCCATCAGTGAGCGGACAGAAAAACTGTTTTTT
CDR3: CAISERTEKLFF

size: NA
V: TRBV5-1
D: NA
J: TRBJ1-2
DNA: TGCGCCAGCAGTTATCGGGCCTCGGGGACGTACTATGGCTACACCTTC
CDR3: CASSYRASGTYYGYTF

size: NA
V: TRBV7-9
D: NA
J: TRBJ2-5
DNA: TGTGCCAGCAGCTTAACTGGCAGGGGAGAGACCCAGTACTTC
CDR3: CASSLTGRGETQYF